This paragraph reports one TCR beta chain. Its antigen remains unknown. TCRdb keeps only in-frame clones here, not all; method: immunoSEQ multiplex PCR. The sample includes 750,000 to 1,000,000 clones, about 91% seen only once; the top ten take 24%. This specimen comes from a study of shared clonotypes between healthy human individuals. General study results and limits: Depth was large, yet rarefaction showed that sorted-subset sequencing was incomplete. Expectations were that clonotype sharing among donors would be affected by sequencing depth. When naive CD4 clonotypes were compared across a few donors, 4% to 6.5% were shared. As a rule, naive subsets had a larger estimated richness than memory subsets.

CDR1 and CDR2 (germline): SGHAT, FQNNGV. The CDR3 covers 16 residues. Losses at the gene ends were 5 bases for V and 4 bases for J; bases not matched to a gene: 8. CD45RO-negative CD8 cells positively selected for CCR7 made up the naive population, which excluded terminally differentiated effector memory CD45RA+ cells. The sequence was obtained from a man aged 25-45 years in good health. The sequenced material came from naive CD8+ T cells sorted from blood. The chain is built from TRBV11-2 and TRBJ2-7; TRBD2 matches at 13 bases. The CDR3 DNA follows: TGTGCCAGCAGCCGTGGGACTAGCGGGAAATTTTACGAGCAGTACTTC. This translates into CASSRGTSGKFYEQYF.